The rows below give T cell receptor beta chains drawn from one sample of a study of OX40 agonist ivuxolimab in advanced cancers. Sequenced by immunoSEQ multiplex PCR; TCRdb stores in-frame clones only, minus some. Among approximately 99,000 clones listed, approximately 90% were seen once. Sequencing used CD4+ or CD8+ T cells sorted from blood, obtained in a trial of the OX40 agonist ivuxolimab. Source of these receptors: an adult with an advanced solid tumor such as melanoma, head and neck, liver or kidney cancer. CDR3s include the opening cysteine and the closing phenylalanine or tryptophan. The D gene is left open where the match is weak. The size of a clone is reported for some rows only, either as once, few or many, or as a class for expanded clones.

V: TRBV4-2; J: TRBJ2-4; size: NA; D: NA; DNA: TGTGCCAGCAGCACACCGGACAAAAACATTCAGTACTTC; CDR3: CASSTPDKNIQYF
V: TRBV6-1; J: TRBJ2-1; size: NA; D: NA; DNA: TGTGCCAGCCGCGGGACTGACCCCTACAATGAGCAGTTCTTC; CDR3: CASRGTDPYNEQFF
V: TRBV5-1; J: TRBJ2-2; size: NA; D: NA; DNA: TGCGCCAGCACGGACCTCTACACCGGGGAGCTGTTTTTT; CDR3: CASTDLYTGELFF
V: TRBV10-3; J: TRBJ1-3; size: NA; D: NA; DNA: TGTGCCATCAGGGGCGGCCCTGGAAACACCATATATTTT; CDR3: CAIRGGPGNTIYF
V: TRBV7-3; J: TRBJ2-5; size: once; D: NA; DNA: TGTGCCAGCAGCCCCCGGTGGGGAGACGGAAAGACCCAGTACTTC; CDR3: CASSPRWGDGKTQYF
V: TRBV10-1; J: TRBJ2-7; size: NA; D: NA; DNA: TGCGCCAGCAGTGAGTGGGTCGGTACAGGGCCACGCAACGAGCAGTACTTC; CDR3: CASSEWVGTGPRNEQYF
V: TRBV18; J: TRBJ1-4; size: NA; D: NA; DNA: TGTGCCAGCTCACCACTGGGGGGGGGTGAAAAACTGTTTTTT; CDR3: CASSPLGGGEKLFF
V: TRBV27; J: TRBJ1-4; size: NA; D: NA; DNA: TGTGCCAGCAGTTTATATGCAGCGGATGAAAAACTGTTTTTT; CDR3: CASSLYAADEKLFF
V: TRBV30; J: TRBJ2-1; size: NA; D: NA; DNA: TGTGCCTGGAGTGTGCGGGGTGAGCAGTTCTTC; CDR3: CAWSVRGEQFF
V: TRBV27; J: TRBJ2-2; size: NA; D: NA; DNA: TGTGCCAGTATGAGGGGTACTAACACCGGGGAGCTGTTTTTT; CDR3: CASMRGTNTGELFF
V: TRBV20-1; J: TRBJ2-5; size: NA; D: NA; DNA: TGCAGTGCTAGGCAGGGGGAGACCCAGTACTTC; CDR3: CSARQGETQYF
V: TRBV10-3; J: TRBJ1-1; size: NA; D: TRBD1; DNA: TGTGCCATCAGGGGAGGGACAGGTGAGTTCGCTGAAGCTTTCTTT; CDR3: CAIRGGTGEFAEAFF
V: TRBV6-5; J: TRBJ1-6; size: NA; D: TRBD1; DNA: TGTGCCAGCAGTGGAAGGGACAGGATTTTTCCACCCCTCCACTTT; CDR3: CASSGRDRIFPPLHF
V: TRBV30; J: TRBJ2-2; size: NA; D: NA; DNA: TGTGCCTGGAGTGAAACCCACAAGTTCACCGGGGAGCTGTTTTTT; CDR3: CAWSETHKFTGELFF
V: TRBV14; J: TRBJ1-1; size: once; D: NA; DNA: TGTGCCAGCAGCCAAGATCTCAGGGATGATGAAGCTTTCTTT; CDR3: CASSQDLRDDEAFF
V: TRBV5-1; J: TRBJ2-7; size: NA; D: TRBD1; DNA: TGCGCCAGCAGCTCCGGGACAGGGACCTACGAGCAGTACTTC; CDR3: CASSSGTGTYEQYF
V: TRBV5-1; J: TRBJ2-7; size: NA; D: NA; DNA: TGCGCCAGCAGCTCAGCCGGGGGCCCCTCAGAGCAGTACTTC; CDR3: CASSSAGGPSEQYF
V: TRBV6-5; J: TRBJ1-2; size: once; D: NA; DNA: TGTGCCAGCAGTGAAGCGGTGCTGGGCTACACCTTC; CDR3: CASSEAVLGYTF
V: TRBV4-2; J: TRBJ2-2; size: NA; D: NA; DNA: TGTGCCAGCATACAAACGGGGCGCGCGAACACCGGGGAGCTGTTTTTT; CDR3: CASIQTGRANTGELFF
V: TRBV5-4; J: TRBJ2-3; size: once; D: TRBD2; DNA: TGTGCCAGCAGTGCTAGCGGGACATACACAGATACGCAGTATTTT; CDR3: CASSASGTYTDTQYF
V: TRBV7-9; J: TRBJ2-3; size: NA; D: NA; DNA: TGTGCCAGCGGGGTCGTTGTTGGAGATACGCAGTATTTT; CDR3: CASGVVVGDTQYF
V: TRBV6-5; J: TRBJ2-7; size: NA; D: NA; DNA: TGTGCCAGCAGTTACTCTCAGGGTTTCGGGCTGCGCGAGCAGTACTTC; CDR3: CASSYSQGFGLREQYF
V: TRBV10-3; J: TRBJ2-2; size: NA; D: NA; DNA: TGTGCCATCAGTGAGTCGGGACCTTCCACCGGGGAGCTGTTTTTT; CDR3: CAISESGPSTGELFF
V: TRBV2; J: TRBJ2-3; size: NA; D: TRBD1; DNA: TGTGCCAGCAGTGCACAGGGGAGCACAGATACGCAGTATTTT; CDR3: CASSAQGSTDTQYF
V: TRBV9; J: TRBJ2-1; size: NA; D: TRBD2; DNA: TGTGCCAGCAGCGGCAGGACTAGCGGACACAATGAGCAGTTCTTC; CDR3: CASSGRTSGHNEQFF
V: TRBV5-6; J: TRBJ2-1; size: NA; D: NA; DNA: TGTGCCAGCAGCTTGGGTCCAGGAACCTACAATGAGCAGTTCTTC; CDR3: CASSLGPGTYNEQFF
V: TRBV5-1; J: TRBJ2-3; size: NA; D: TRBD1; DNA: TGCGCCAGCAGCGCCGGGACAGGGGTTTCGGCAGATACGCAGTATTTT; CDR3: CASSAGTGVSADTQYF
V: TRBV10-1; J: TRBJ2-5; size: NA; D: TRBD1; DNA: TGCGCCAGCAGTGAGATCCGGACAGGGGGCCGAGAGACCCAGTACTTC; CDR3: CASSEIRTGGRETQYF
V: TRBV5-1; J: TRBJ2-5; size: NA; D: NA; DNA: TGCGCCAGCAGCTCCCAGACAGGACTCCAAGAGACCCAGTACTTC; CDR3: CASSSQTGLQETQYF